Here is one TCR beta chain with its context. The data belong to a study of CD8 T cells in Susac syndrome. RNA, at about 0.45 to 1 ug, was reverse transcribed with random hexamers. Using its own MiXCR run on the immunoSEQ multiplex PCR reads, TCRdb lists one record per CDR3 protein. The profile shows around 150,000 distinct CDR3 sequences, roughly 94% of them singletons. This TCR was sampled from a human donor with Susac syndrome. Material: CD8+ T cells from PBMCs.

CDR3 region: CASSFSGPGLAEPYEQYF. The CDR3 DNA reads TGTGCCAGCAGTTTCAGCGGCCCGGGACTAGCGGAACCCTACGAGCAGTACTTC. The V gene is TRBV6-5, the J gene TRBJ2-7; 11 positions match TRBD2. CDR1 is MNHEY, CDR2 SVGAGI, per germline. There are 18 residues in the CDR3. J gave up 2 bases and V 4 bases, and 13 bases lay outside the gene matches.